The 23 T cell receptor beta chains presented below share a single source sample, sequenced in a study of blood T cells in healthy people across ages. A sample-barcoded 5' primer and a J-beta primer mix were used in a second PCR of about 6 to 11 cycles. A single record per CDR3 protein comes from TCRdb applying MiXCR to the 5' RACE reads. This sample yields some 890,000 distinct CDR3 sequences, of which almost 30% are seen a single time; approximately 10% belongs to the top ten. This sample was also put to use in a study of T cells of mothers and their children.

Sequences were obtained from blood. Receptor source: a woman aged 35 to 49 in good health.

This clonotype was seen ten or more times. A much larger clone lies one base from this, so it may be a read error. The rearrangement uses TRBV27 and TRBJ2-7, with D tentatively TRBD1 (5 bases). Germline CDR1 MNHEY, CDR2 SMNVEV (reference sequence). V shed 7 bases and J shed 2 bases, with 6 bases lying between them. CDR3 length equals 11 residues. The CDR3 reads CASKDTYEQYF. Here the CDR3 DNA reads TGTGCCAGCAAGGACACCTACGAGCAGTACTTC.

The chain is built from TRBV6-5 and TRBJ2-5; the D gene is possibly TRBD1 (6 bases). The DNA end is more similar to TRBJ2-7, so the J call may be wrong. The germline V gene has CDR1 MNHEY and CDR2 SVGAGI. The CDR3 is made up of 14 amino acids. The CDR3 coding sequence is TGTGCCAGCAGTTCCGGGACCCAGGGGAACGAGCAGTACTTC. Its protein product is CASSSGTQGNEQYF.

The rearrangement uses TRBV3-1 and TRBJ1-5; a weak D match, TRBD1 (5 bases). Trimming left V 1 base short and J 7 bases short, with 20 bases between. CDR3 size: 17 residues. Germline V gene sequence: CDR1 LGHDT, CDR2 YNNKEL (reference sequence). Written as DNA, the CDR3 is TGTGCCAGCAGCCAAGGGGACCAGGGATCTCGGGGGCAGCCCCAGCATTTT. Translation gives CASSQGDQGSRGQPQHF.

The chain uses TRBV28 and TRBJ1-1; a possible D gene is TRBD1 (6 bases). This CDR3 comprises 16 residues. Germline V lookup: CDR1 MDHEN, CDR2 SYDVKM. V dropped 6 bases and J dropped 2 bases, with 19 bases sitting between them. The CDR3, as DNA: TGTGCCAGCAGACCCATAGGCCAGGGACAAAACACTGAAGCTTTCTTT. Translating it yields CASRPIGQGQNTEAFF. The variable domain in full, completed from reference TRBV28 and TRBJ1-1, reads DVKVTQSSRYLVKRTGEKVFLECVQDMDHENMFWYRQDPGLGLRLIYFSYDVKMKEKGDIPEGYSVSREKKERFSLILESASTNQTSMYLCASRPIGQGQNTEAFFGQGTRLTVV.

This clonotype was observed at least ten times. This sequence joins TRBV5-6 and TRBJ2-4; 11 bases map to TRBD1. The V gene's germline CDR1 is SGHDT and CDR2 YYEEEE. The CDR3 spans 16 residues. After removal of 4 bases from V and 5 bases from J, the junction contained 8 bases not matched to a gene. The CDR3 here is CASSRRVGQGENIQYF. In DNA form, the CDR3 reads TGTGCCAGCAGCCGGCGTGTGGGACAGGGGGAAAACATTCAGTACTTC.

As regards this clonotype: A much larger clone sits a single nucleotide away, making a read error possible. V usage is TRBV5-1 and J usage is TRBJ2-1; no firm D call. The V end lost 0 bases, the J end lost 5 bases, and 9 bases lay between the germline ends. CDR3 size: 14 residues. Germline loops: CDR1 SGHRS, CDR2 YFSETQ. The CDR3 sequence is CASSLVDGHNEQFF. For the CDR3, the DNA is TGCGCCAGCAGCTTGGTCGACGGCCACAATGAGCAGTTCTTC.

The chain has TRBV20-1 and TRBJ2-7; the D call may be TRBD1 or TRBD2 (6 bases each). V was shortened by 0 bases and J by 1 base, with 16 bases between the two germline ends. Germline CDR1 is DFQATT and CDR2 is SNEGSKA (reference sequence). This CDR3 spans 16 amino acids. DNA for the CDR3: TGCAGTGCTAGAGATCGAGGGGGGTTAAGGTCCTACGAGCAGTACTTC. Translated: CSARDRGGLRSYEQYF.

CDR3 sequence reads: CASSPRTGSNEQYF. The CDR3 DNA reads as TGTGCCAGCAGCCCTAGGACAGGGTCGAACGAGCAGTACTTC. The chain is built from TRBV7-9 and TRBJ2-7; TRBD1 matches at 8 bases. V was pared by 5 bases and J by 5 bases, with 8 bases of the junction left unmatched. The CDR3 covers 14 residues. From germline, CDR1 is SEHNR and CDR2 FQNEAQ (reference sequence).

The chain joins TRBV19 to TRBJ1-2, with D hard to call. The CDR3 spans 12 residues. V was shortened by 11 bases and J by 8 bases, with 18 bases between the two germline ends. Germline CDR1 is LNHDA and CDR2 is SQIVND (reference sequence). The CDR3 loop reads CASGHPFYGYTF. As DNA, the CDR3 is TGTGCCTCGGGTCATCCTTTTTACGGCTACACCTTC.

The CDR3 DNA sequence: TGCGCCAGCAGCTTGGCCCAGGAGACTGGGCTAGCTTTCTTT. The encoded protein is CASSLAQETGLAFF. The chain recombines TRBV5-1 with TRBJ1-1; no clear D gene. The CDR3 is 14 residues long. Germline-derived CDR1 and CDR2 are SGHRS and YFSETQ. Trimming removed 0 bases from V and 10 bases from J, with 16 bases in between.

This clonotype came up many times. This CDR3 reads CATKEGGTYEQYF. CDR3 coding DNA: TGTGCCACCAAGGAGGGAGGGACCTACGAGCAGTACTTC. The gene calls are TRBV12-3 or TRBV12-4 and TRBJ2-7; 7 bases map to TRBD2. The V gene end was trimmed by 10 bases and the J gene end by 2 bases; junction bases not matched to a gene: 8. The CDR3 totals 13 residues.

As for this clonotype: One end of the junction fails to match germline, which may point to a read error. The chain recombines TRBV28 with TRBJ1-1; weak D call: TRBD1 (6 bases). The CDR3 has 16 amino acids. Germline V CDR1 and CDR2: MDHEN, SYDVKM. The CDR3 bases are TGTGCCAGAAGTTCCCGGGGGGCCGAACTTTCCTATGAAGCTTTCTTT. This translates into CARSSRGAELSYEAFF.

This chain links TRBV11-2 with TRBJ2-7; 7 bases align to TRBD1. The length of the CDR3 is 19 residues. V shed 4 bases and J 2 bases; nucleotides not matched to a gene: 20. Germline V gene sequence: CDR1 SGHAT, CDR2 FQNNGV. This CDR3 is CASSSIRDSLTSTAYEQYF. The DNA of the CDR3 is TGTGCCAGCAGCTCCATCCGGGACAGCTTAACTAGTACCGCCTACGAGCAGTACTTC.

This clonotype was observed at least ten times. The genes are TRBV2 and TRBJ2-5, with 7 bases aligning to TRBD1. Trimming took 8 bases from V and 5 from J; bases not matched to a gene: 5. In germline, CDR1 is SNHLY, CDR2 FYNNEI. The CDR3 loop spans 12 amino acids. CDR3 loop: CASEGGGETQYF. The CDR3 nucleotides are TGTGCCAGCGAAGGGGGCGGTGAGACCCAGTACTTC.

For this clonotype: The junction shows a germline mismatch at one end, possibly a read error. This chain links TRBV7-2 with TRBJ2-6; TRBD2 might be the D (6 bases). From germline, CDR1 is SGHTA and CDR2 FQGNSA. The CDR3 sequence is 18 residues long. The DNA for the CDR3 is TGTGCCAGCAGCTTAGAGGTCTCCGGGGGACTTCGGGCCAACGTCCGGACTTTC. Encoded protein: CASSLEVSGGLRANVRTF.

The sample holds one count of this clonotype. The chain employs TRBV6-5 and TRBJ1-5; 7 bases line up with TRBD1. Trimming at V came to 8 bases and at J to 0 bases, leaving 4 bases not matched to a gene. The germline V gene encodes CDR1 MNHEY and CDR2 SVGAGI. CDR3 length: 14 amino acids. DNA of the CDR3: TGTGCCAGCCGGGACAGTTATAGCAATCAGCCCCAGCATTTT. Translated, it gives CASRDSYSNQPQHF.

The J gene is TRBJ1-4, the V gene TRBV4-2, with a weak D call TRBD1 (5 bases). This CDR3 has 16 amino acids. Trimming removed 1 base at V and 0 bases at J, with 9 bases between. From germline, CDR1 is LGHNA and CDR2 YNFKEQ. The chain's CDR3 is CASSQVQEATNEKLFF. The CDR3, as DNA: TGTGCCAGCAGCCAAGTACAGGAAGCAACTAATGAAAAACTGTTTTTT.

This chain joins TRBV6-2 or TRBV6-3 and TRBJ1-1; 7 positions match TRBD1. This CDR3 has 14 residues. The V gene end was trimmed by 8 bases and the J gene end by 5 bases; junction bases not matched to a gene: 11. CDR1 and CDR2 (germline): MNHEY, SVGEGT. The CDR3 loop is CASSYSSTGTEAFF. The CDR3 DNA follows: TGTGCCAGCTCTTACTCGTCGACAGGGACTGAAGCTTTCTTT.

This clonotype was seen at least ten times. V and J are TRBV28 and TRBJ2-5; D might be TRBD1 or TRBD2, each matching 6 bases. V was cut by 4 bases and J by 5 bases, with 11 bases left in between. The CDR3 sequence is 13 residues long. The germline CDR1 and CDR2 sequences are MDHEN and SYDVKM. The CDR3 region has the DNA TGTGCCAGCAGTTCCGGGGGCGGGGAGACCCAGTACTTC. It encodes CASSSGGGETQYF.

The chain uses TRBV11-2 and TRBJ1-2; TRBD1 is a possible D gene (6 bases). The CDR3 extends over 14 amino acids. V lost 5 bases, J lost 4 bases, and 14 bases lay in between. Per the germline V gene, CDR1 is SGHAT and CDR2 is FQNNGV. The CDR3 DNA reads as TGTGCCAGCAGCCCCCGGGACACCCTCTATGGCTACACCTTC. Its translation is CASSPRDTLYGYTF.

This clonotype has ten or more counts. The chain carries TRBV12-3 or TRBV12-4 and TRBJ2-7, with D perhaps TRBD1 (6 bases). The length of the CDR3 is 14 residues. Trimming removed 4 bases at V and 2 bases at J, with 12 bases between. In nucleotides, the CDR3 is TGTGCCAGCAGTTCGAACAGGGACGCCTACGAGCAGTACTTC. This gives the protein CASSSNRDAYEQYF.

In the case of this clonotype: A much more abundant neighbour one base away suggests this may be a read error. This chain uses TRBV6-2 or TRBV6-3 with TRBJ1-2; the D gene is possibly TRBD1 (6 bases). Trimming removed 5 bases at V and 2 bases at J, with 9 bases between. Per germline, CDR1 MNHEY and CDR2 SVGEGT. CDR3 length: 13 residues. The CDR3: CASSNGQNYGYTF. As DNA, the CDR3 is TGTGCCAGCAGTAATGGACAGAACTATGGCTACACCTTC.

This clonotype was counted only a few times. The chain links TRBV20-1 to TRBJ2-7; D might be TRBD1 (6 bases). The germline gives CDR1 DFQATT, CDR2 SNEGSKA (reference sequence). The CDR3 extends over 16 amino acids. Trimming cost V 4 bases and J 6 bases, with 25 bases left between them. The CDR3 nucleotides read TGCAGTGCTACTTTACCAGGGGTCCTCGTAGTAGGCGAGCAGTACTTC. It encodes CSATLPGVLVVGEQYF.